This T cell receptor (beta chain) was identified during a study of cytomegalovirus exposure and HLA in healthy donors. Study-wide results and limits: Diagnosis of cytomegalovirus status made by the classifier reportedly showed high specificity and sensitivity. Association of a missense DCLRE1C variant with TCR beta V- and J-gene trimming was reported in a later analysis. TCR beta sequences numbering some 17,000 were associated with HLA alleles at 0.05 false discovery rate in a later analysis. Earlier analysis yielded a pattern in which most TCR beta V segments were productive about 90% or about 30% of the time.

PCR primers comprised 60 Vbeta and 13 Jbeta primers. Libraries were prepared by immunoSEQ multiplex PCR; TCRdb keeps only in-frame clonotypes and omits some of them. Here the sample spans approximately 200,000 clones, 79% being singletons. On this clone itself: Its matching antigen is unknown.

After removal of 5 bases from V and 4 bases from J, the junction contained 7 bases not matched to a gene. The CDR3 covers 15 residues. The V gene's germline CDR1 is SGHTA and CDR2 FQGNSA. This clonotype was obtained from a girl aged 10 to 17 in good health and CMV-seropositive. Sequencing used PBMCs. The chain combines TRBV7-2 with TRBJ1-3; 8 bases map to TRBD1. CDR3 protein: CASSLNRGGGNTIYF. Here the CDR3 DNA reads TGTGCCAGCAGCCTGAACAGGGGGGGAGGAAACACCATATATTTT.